This T cell receptor beta chain was captured by sequencing in a study of T cell responses to AZD1222 COVID-19 vaccine. Findings of the study overall: Sampling captured repertoires only after the peak T cell response. Unmutated variant regions are reportedly targeted by nearly half of spike-specific TCRs.

On this clone: Its antigen is not known.

Only in-frame clones appear in the TCRdb table, and some are missing; sequencing was by immunoSEQ multiplex PCR. The table records over 100,000 clones, around 83% of them present only once. Germline V gene sequence: CDR1 MNHEY, CDR2 SMNVEV (reference sequence). Trimming removed 6 bases from V and 0 bases from J, with 17 bases in between. This CDR3 has 17 residues. This chain links TRBV27 with TRBJ1-4, with a weak D call TRBD1 (6 bases). This material consisted of peripheral blood, taken on day 0 of AZD1222 vaccination. This clonotype was sampled from an adult in good health. This CDR3 is CASSPGRGAATNEKLFF. In DNA, the CDR3 is TGTGCCAGCAGCCCGGGCCGGGGGGCGGCAACTAATGAAAAACTGTTTTTT. Together with reference TRBV27 and TRBJ1-4, the CDR3 gives the full variable domain: EAQVTQNPRYLITVTGKKLTVTCSQNMNHEYMSWYRQDPGLGLRQIYYSMNVEVTDKGDVPEGYKVSRKEKRNFPLILESPSPNQTSLYFCASSPGRGAATNEKLFFGSGTQLSVL.